This record concerns one TCR beta chain sequence. Antigen: not known. Here immunoSEQ multiplex PCR was the method, and the copy in TCRdb shows in-frame clones only, minus some. The table shows about 59,000 clones, with roughly 89% occurring only once. V lost 6 bases and J 4 bases, leaving 16 bases between the germline ends. Germline CDR1 LGHNA, CDR2 YNFKEQ. The CDR3 covers 15 residues. This record comes from a study of T cell responses to AZD1222 COVID-19 vaccine. Whole-study results and caveats: The repertoires were collected only after the peak T cell response. White British donors predominated, females outnumbered males, and clonal diversity was possibly underestimated.

The chain couples TRBV4-2 to TRBJ1-5; D might be TRBD1 (5 bases). This clonotype was sampled from an adult who received the AZD1222 COVID-19 vaccine. Sequenced material: peripheral blood, taken 28 days after the second AZD1222 dose. In DNA, the CDR3 is TGTGCCAGCAGAGCTAATGACAGTCCTAATCAGCCCCAGCATTTT. Amino acids: CASRANDSPNQPQHF.